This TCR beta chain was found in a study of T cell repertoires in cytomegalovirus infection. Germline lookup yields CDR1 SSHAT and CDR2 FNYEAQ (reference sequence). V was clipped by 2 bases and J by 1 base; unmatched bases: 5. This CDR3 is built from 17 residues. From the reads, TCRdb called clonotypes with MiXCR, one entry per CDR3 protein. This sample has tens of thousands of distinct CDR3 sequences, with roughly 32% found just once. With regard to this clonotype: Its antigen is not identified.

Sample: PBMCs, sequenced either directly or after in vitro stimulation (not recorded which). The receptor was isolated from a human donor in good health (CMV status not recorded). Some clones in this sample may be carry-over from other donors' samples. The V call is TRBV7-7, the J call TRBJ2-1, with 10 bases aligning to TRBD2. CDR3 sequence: CASSLTSGIPSYNEQFF. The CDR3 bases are TGTGCCAGCAGCTTAACTAGCGGGATCCCATCCTACAATGAGCAGTTCTTC.